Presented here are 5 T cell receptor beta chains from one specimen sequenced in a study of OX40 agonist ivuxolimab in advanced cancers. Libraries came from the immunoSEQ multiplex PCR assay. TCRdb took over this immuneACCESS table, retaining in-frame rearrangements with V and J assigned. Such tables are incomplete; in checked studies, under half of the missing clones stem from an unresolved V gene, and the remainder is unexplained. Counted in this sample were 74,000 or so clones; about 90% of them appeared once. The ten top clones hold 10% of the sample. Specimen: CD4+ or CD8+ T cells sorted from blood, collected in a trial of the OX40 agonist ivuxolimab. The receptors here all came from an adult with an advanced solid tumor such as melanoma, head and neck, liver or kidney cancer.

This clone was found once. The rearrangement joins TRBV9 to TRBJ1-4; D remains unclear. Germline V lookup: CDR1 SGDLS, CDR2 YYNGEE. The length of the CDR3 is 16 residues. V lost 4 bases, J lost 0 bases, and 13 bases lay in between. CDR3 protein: CASSPEGTATNEKLFF. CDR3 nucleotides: TGTGCCAGCAGCCCCGAGGGCACAGCAACTAATGAAAAACTGTTTTTT.

The CDR3 here is CASSEVRAPTNGYTF. In DNA, the CDR3 is TGTGCCAGCAGTGAAGTTAGAGCGCCGACAAATGGCTACACCTTC. This chain joins TRBV2 and TRBJ1-2; D is unclear. Germline V gene sequence: CDR1 SNHLY, CDR2 FYNNEI. The CDR3 sequence is 15 residues long. Trimming stripped 1 base from V and 6 bases from J, with 15 bases between.

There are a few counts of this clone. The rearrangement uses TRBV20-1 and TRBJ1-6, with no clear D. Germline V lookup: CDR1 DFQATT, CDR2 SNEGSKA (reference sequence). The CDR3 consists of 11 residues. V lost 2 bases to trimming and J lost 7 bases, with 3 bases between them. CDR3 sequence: CSARRNSPLHF. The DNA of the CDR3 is TGCAGTGCTAGAAGGAATTCACCCCTCCACTTT.

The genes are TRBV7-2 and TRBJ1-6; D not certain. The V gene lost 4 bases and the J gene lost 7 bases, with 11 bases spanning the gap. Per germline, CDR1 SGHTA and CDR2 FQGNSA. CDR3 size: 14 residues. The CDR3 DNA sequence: TGTGCCAGCAGCTCGGCCCTTGCGAATTCACCCCTCCACTTT. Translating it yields CASSSALANSPLHF. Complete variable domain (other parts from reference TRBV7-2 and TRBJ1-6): GAGVSQSPSNKVTEKGKDVELRCDPISGHTALYWYRQSLGQGLEFLIYFQGNSAPDKSGLPSDRFSAERTGGSVSTLTIQRTQQEDSAVYLCASSSALANSPLHFGNGTRLTVT.

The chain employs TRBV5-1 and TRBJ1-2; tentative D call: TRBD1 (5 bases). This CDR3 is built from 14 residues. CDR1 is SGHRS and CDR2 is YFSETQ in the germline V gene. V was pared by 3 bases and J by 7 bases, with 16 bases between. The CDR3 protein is CASSYGTLGVGYTF. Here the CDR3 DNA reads TGCGCCAGCAGCTACGGGACCCTTGGCGTTGGCTACACCTTC.